A single sample is the source of the 18 T cell receptor beta chains below, sequenced in a study of blood T cell repertoires in COVID-19. Generated by immunoSEQ multiplex PCR, the TCRdb table keeps only in-frame clones and is missing some. The sample lists about 170,000 clones; about 89% were seen once. Sequencing was performed on PBMCs or T cells enriched from blood (not recorded which). The receptors shown here come from a woman aged 18-35 years who had recovered from COVID-19.

This chain uses TRBV30 with TRBJ1-6, with D perhaps TRBD1 (6 bases). The CDR3 runs 17 residues. Trimming took 3 bases from V and 10 from J, leaving 25 bases between them. Germline CDR1 and CDR2: GTSNPN and SVGIG (reference sequence). The CDR3 sequence: CAWSYDRRPPKWSPLHF. The CDR3 coding sequence is TGTGCCTGGAGCTACGACAGGCGCCCACCCAAGTGGTCACCCCTCCACTTT.

V and J are TRBV5-4 and TRBJ2-7, with 13 bases fitting TRBD2. J was trimmed by 4 bases and V by 2 bases; bases with no gene match: 9. The CDR3 covers 17 residues. Germline assignment: CDR1 SGHNT and CDR2 YYREEE (reference sequence). The CDR3 here is CASSFGLAGARGYEQYF. The CDR3 DNA sequence: TGTGCCAGCAGCTTCGGACTAGCGGGAGCCCGCGGGTACGAGCAGTACTTC.

The chain employs TRBV10-3 and TRBJ2-3; 10 bases line up with TRBD2. CDR1 and CDR2 from the germline V gene are ENHRY and SYGVKD. The CDR3 is 17 residues long. The ends lost 5 bases at V and 4 bases at J; junction bases unmatched: 12. The CDR3 coding sequence is TGTGCCATCAGTCCAGGAGGTACTAGCGGGATGTCAGATACGCAGTATTTT. Translation gives CAISPGGTSGMSDTQYF.

This clone has only one observation. The V gene is TRBV28, the J gene TRBJ2-2; the match to TRBD2 covers 7 bases. V was clipped by 3 bases and J by 3 bases; unmatched bases: 4. From germline, CDR1 is MDHEN and CDR2 SYDVKM. The CDR3 runs to 15 residues. The CDR3 reads CASSFWGRDTGELFF. The CDR3, as DNA: TGTGCCAGCAGTTTTTGGGGGAGGGACACCGGGGAGCTGTTTTTT.

This clone showed up just once. V usage is TRBV28 and J usage is TRBJ2-5; 7 positions agree with TRBD2. Germline V gives CDR1 MDHEN, CDR2 SYDVKM. The J segment lost 13 bases and the V segment lost 3 bases, leaving 11 bases of the junction unmatched. This CDR3 has 13 residues. For the CDR3, the DNA is TGTGCCAGCAGTTTTCAGGGTCGGGGGGTGGTGTACTTC. Translation: CASSFQGRGVVYF.

This clone appeared a single time. This chain connects TRBV29-1 to TRBJ2-7; TRBD1 is a possible D gene (6 bases). V dropped 5 bases and J dropped 4 bases, with 9 bases sitting between them. This CDR3 comprises 11 residues. Germline values: CDR1 SQVTM, CDR2 ANQGSEA. Written as DNA, the CDR3 is TGCAGCGTTCAGGGGCAGTACGAGCAGTACTTC. Protein product: CSVQGQYEQYF.

This clone appeared once. V and J are TRBV4-1 and TRBJ1-5, with D tentatively TRBD1 (6 bases). The V end lost 4 bases, the J end lost 0 bases, and 10 bases lay between the germline ends. CDR1 and CDR2 from the germline V gene are MGHRA and YSYEKL. The CDR3 consists of 15 residues. Here the CDR3 reads CASSPGQSSNQPQHF. Here the CDR3 DNA reads TGCGCCAGCAGCCCTGGACAGAGTAGCAATCAGCCCCAGCATTTT.

The chain's CDR3 is CASTLDRGYGYTF. CDR3 DNA: TGTGCCAGCACCCTGGACAGGGGCTATGGCTACACCTTC. The V gene is TRBV28, the J gene TRBJ1-2, with 9 bases matching TRBD1. Trimming took 7 bases from V and 4 from J; bases not matched to a gene: 4. This CDR3 region has 13 residues. From germline, CDR1 is MDHEN and CDR2 SYDVKM.

The chain uses TRBV7-9 and TRBJ2-7, with D maybe TRBD1 (6 bases). Looked up from germline, CDR1 is SEHNR and CDR2 is FQNEAQ (reference sequence). The CDR3 is 14 amino acids. Trimming took off 5 bases at V and 7 bases at J, with 18 bases between the two ends. In DNA, the CDR3 is TGTGCCAGCAGCCCCGGATACAGGGTAGTTGAGCAGTACTTC. Its translation: CASSPGYRVVEQYF. The full variable domain, in which reference TRBV7-9 and TRBJ2-7 provide the parts outside the CDR3, is DTGVSQNPRHKITKRGQNVTFRCDPISEHNRLYWYRQTLGQGPEFLTYFQNEAQLEKSRLLSDRFSAERPKGSFSTLEIQRTEQGDSAMYLCASSPGYRVVEQYFGPGTRLTVT.

The chain is built from TRBV11-3 and TRBJ2-3, with D possibly being TRBD2 (6 bases). Looked up from germline, CDR1 is SGHNT and CDR2 is YENEEA. CDR3 length: 14 amino acids. The V and J ends lost 5 bases and 0 bases respectively, with 9 bases between them. The DNA of the CDR3 is TGTGCCAGCAGCGGTGGGGGGAGCACAGATACGCAGTATTTT. It is translated as CASSGGGSTDTQYF.

This chain connects TRBV6-1 to TRBJ1-4; maybe TRBD1 (5 bases). This CDR3 region has 17 residues. CDR1 and CDR2 (germline): MNHNS, SASEGT. Trimming removed 0 bases from V and 3 bases from J, with 14 bases in between. The CDR3 DNA reads as TGTGCCAGCAGTGAAGCGCACCGGGGGTACCCTAATGAAAAACTGTTTTTT. It encodes CASSEAHRGYPNEKLFF.

The rearrangement joins TRBV11-2 to TRBJ1-2; 8 nucleotides match TRBD1. The CDR3 spans 14 residues. The germline gives CDR1 SGHAT, CDR2 FQNNGV. After removal of 4 bases from V and 3 bases from J, the junction contained 4 bases not matched to a gene. The CDR3 DNA reads as TGTGCCAGCAGCTCCGGACAGGGCTACTATGGCTACACCTTC. Translated: CASSSGQGYYGYTF.

The chain links TRBV5-5 to TRBJ2-1, with a weak D call TRBD1 (5 bases). The CDR3 is 11 residues long. The germline gives CDR1 SGHKS, CDR2 YYEKEE (reference sequence). V was cut by 5 bases and J by 5 bases, with 5 bases left in between. CDR3 coding DNA: TGTGCCAGCAGGACAGACAATGAGCAGTTCTTC. It yields the protein CASRTDNEQFF.

The chain is built from TRBV7-3 and TRBJ2-3; a weak D match, TRBD1 (6 bases). The CDR3 has 17 residues. Between the trimmed V and J ends, which lost 5 bases and 1 base, there was a span of 19 bases. Germline V lookup: CDR1 SGHTA, CDR2 FQGTGA. CDR3 sequence reads: CASSPGSGRGGTDTQYF. CDR3 DNA sequence: TGTGCCAGCAGCCCCGGCAGCGGCAGGGGTGGCACAGATACGCAGTATTTT.

This clone was counted a single time. J is TRBJ2-7 and V is TRBV6-5; a possible D gene is TRBD1 (5 bases). The V and J ends lost 0 bases and 4 bases respectively, with 13 bases between them. Germline values: CDR1 MNHEY, CDR2 SVGAGI. There are 15 residues in the CDR3. The CDR3 sequence is CASSYSIDRGYEQYF. DNA of the CDR3: TGTGCCAGCAGTTACTCGATAGACAGAGGTTACGAGCAGTACTTC.

The V gene is TRBV7-9, the J gene TRBJ1-2; no firm D call. Germline CDR1 and CDR2: SEHNR and FQNEAQ (reference sequence). The CDR3 has 13 residues. The ends were cut back, 0 bases at V and 8 bases at J, with 10 bases in the middle. Here the CDR3 DNA reads TGTGCCAGCAGCTTAGCGTCCACCCAGGGCTACACCTTC. This codes for CASSLASTQGYTF.

The chain recombines TRBV27 with TRBJ1-2; D call uncertain. This CDR3 comprises 12 residues. Trimming took 6 bases from V and 8 from J, leaving 13 bases between them. From germline, CDR1 is MNHEY and CDR2 SMNVEV (reference sequence). As DNA, the CDR3 is TGTGCCAGCAGACGACACGGCCGGGGCTACACCTTC. This encodes CASRRHGRGYTF.

This clone came up once. V is TRBV6-2 or TRBV6-3 and J is TRBJ2-7; D gene uncertain. The V and J ends lost 0 bases and 6 bases respectively, with 9 bases between them. Germline-derived CDR1 and CDR2 are MNHEY and SVGEGT. This CDR3 comprises 13 residues. In nucleotides, the CDR3 is TGTGCCAGCAGTTACTCATTCGGGTCCGAGCAGTACTTC. Protein sequence: CASSYSFGSEQYF.